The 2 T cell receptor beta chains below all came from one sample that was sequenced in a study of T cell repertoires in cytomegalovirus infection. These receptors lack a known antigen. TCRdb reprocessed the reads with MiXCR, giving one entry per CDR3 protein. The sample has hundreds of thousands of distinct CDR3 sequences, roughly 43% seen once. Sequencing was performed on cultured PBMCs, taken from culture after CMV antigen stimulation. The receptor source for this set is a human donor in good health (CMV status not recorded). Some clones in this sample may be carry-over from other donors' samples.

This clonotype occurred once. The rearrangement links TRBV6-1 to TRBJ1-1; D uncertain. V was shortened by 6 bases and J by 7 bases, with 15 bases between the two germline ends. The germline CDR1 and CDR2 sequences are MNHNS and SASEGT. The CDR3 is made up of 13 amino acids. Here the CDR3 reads CASRGPFTSEAFF. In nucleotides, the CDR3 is TGTGCCAGCAGGGGCCCCTTTACGAGTGAAGCTTTCTTT.

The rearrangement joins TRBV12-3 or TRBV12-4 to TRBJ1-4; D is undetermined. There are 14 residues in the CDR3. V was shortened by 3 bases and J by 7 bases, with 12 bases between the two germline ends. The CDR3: CASSFRTYFEKLFF. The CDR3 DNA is TGTGCCAGCAGTTTCCGCACTTACTTTGAAAAACTGTTTTTT.